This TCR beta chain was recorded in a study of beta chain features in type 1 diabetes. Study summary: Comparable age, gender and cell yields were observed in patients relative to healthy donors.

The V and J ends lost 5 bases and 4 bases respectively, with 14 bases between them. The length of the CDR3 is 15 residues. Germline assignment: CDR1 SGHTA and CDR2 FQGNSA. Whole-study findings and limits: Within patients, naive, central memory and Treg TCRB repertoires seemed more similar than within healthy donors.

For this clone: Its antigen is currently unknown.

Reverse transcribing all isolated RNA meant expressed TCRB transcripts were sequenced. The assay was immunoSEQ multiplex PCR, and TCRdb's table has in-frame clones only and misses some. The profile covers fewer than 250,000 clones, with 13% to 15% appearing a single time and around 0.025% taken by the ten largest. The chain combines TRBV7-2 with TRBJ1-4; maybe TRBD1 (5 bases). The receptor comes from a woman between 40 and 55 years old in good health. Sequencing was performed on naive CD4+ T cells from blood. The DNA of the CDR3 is TGTGCCAGCAGCCGTCGGGGAGGGGTTAATGAAAAACTGTTTTTT. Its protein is CASSRRGGVNEKLFF.